This T cell receptor beta chain was recovered during a study of blood T cells in healthy people across ages. A sample-barcoded 5' primer and a J-beta primer mix were used in a second PCR of roughly 7 to 11 cycles. MiXCR was run by TCRdb on the 5' RACE reads, yielding one entry per CDR3 protein. Of roughly 1,100,000 distinct CDR3 sequences listed, roughly 24% are singletons. This clonotype was detected ten times or more. The CDR3 covers 14 residues. Germline CDR1 reads SGHRS; CDR2 reads YFSETQ. These data were also reused for a study on T cells of mothers and their children.

This clonotype originated in a girl aged 2-10 years in good health. The sequenced material came from blood. The chain carries TRBV5-1 and TRBJ2-5; 7 bases are shared with TRBD2. The end of the DNA fits TRBJ2-7 better, so the J call may be wrong. In DNA, the CDR3 is TGCGCCAGCAGCATCGGGGAGGGTGCCTACGAGCAGTACTTC. Amino acids: CASSIGEGAYEQYF.